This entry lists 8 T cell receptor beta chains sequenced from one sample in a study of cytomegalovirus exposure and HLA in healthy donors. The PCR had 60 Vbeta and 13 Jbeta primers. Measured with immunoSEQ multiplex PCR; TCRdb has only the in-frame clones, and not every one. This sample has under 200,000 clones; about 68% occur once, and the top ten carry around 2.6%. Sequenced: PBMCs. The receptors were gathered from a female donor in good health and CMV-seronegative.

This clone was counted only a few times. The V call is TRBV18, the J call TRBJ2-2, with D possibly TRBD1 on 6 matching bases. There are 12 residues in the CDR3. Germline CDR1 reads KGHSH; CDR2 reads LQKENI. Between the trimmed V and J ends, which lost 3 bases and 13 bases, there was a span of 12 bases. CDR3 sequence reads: CASSPGHWGLFF. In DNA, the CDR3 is TGTGCCAGCTCACCGGGACATTGGGGGCTGTTTTTT.

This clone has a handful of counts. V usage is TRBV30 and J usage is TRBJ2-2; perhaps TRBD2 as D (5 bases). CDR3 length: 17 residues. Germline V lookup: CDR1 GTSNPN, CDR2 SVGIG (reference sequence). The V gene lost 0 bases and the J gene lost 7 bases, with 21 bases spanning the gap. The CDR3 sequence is CAWSVGLPSGSVGELFF. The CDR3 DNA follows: TGTGCCTGGAGTGTTGGGCTCCCCTCGGGGTCGGTCGGGGAGCTGTTTTTT.

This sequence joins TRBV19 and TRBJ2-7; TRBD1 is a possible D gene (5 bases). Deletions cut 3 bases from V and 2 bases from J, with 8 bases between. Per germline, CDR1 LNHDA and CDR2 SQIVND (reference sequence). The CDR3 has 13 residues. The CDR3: CASSMTQAYEQYF. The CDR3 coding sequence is TGTGCCAGTAGTATGACACAGGCCTACGAGCAGTACTTC.

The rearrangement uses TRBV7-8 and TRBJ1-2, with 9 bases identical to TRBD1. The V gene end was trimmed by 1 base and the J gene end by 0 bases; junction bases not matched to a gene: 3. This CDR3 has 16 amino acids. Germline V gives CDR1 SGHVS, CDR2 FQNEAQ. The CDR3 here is CASSLGGDRANYGYTF. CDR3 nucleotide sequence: TGTGCCAGCAGCTTAGGGGGGGACAGGGCTAACTATGGCTACACCTTC.

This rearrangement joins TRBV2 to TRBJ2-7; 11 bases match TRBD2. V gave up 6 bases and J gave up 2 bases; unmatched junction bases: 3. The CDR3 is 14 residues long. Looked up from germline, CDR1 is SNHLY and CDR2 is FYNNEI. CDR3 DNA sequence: TGTGCCAGCAGCCGACTAGCGGGACCCTACGAGCAGTACTTC. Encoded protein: CASSRLAGPYEQYF. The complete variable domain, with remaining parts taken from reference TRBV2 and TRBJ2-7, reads EPEVTQTPSHQVTQMGQEVILRCVPISNHLYFYWYRQILGQKVEFLVSFYNNEISEKSEIFDDQFSVERPDGSNFTLKIRSTKLEDSAMYFCASSRLAGPYEQYFGPGTRLTVT.

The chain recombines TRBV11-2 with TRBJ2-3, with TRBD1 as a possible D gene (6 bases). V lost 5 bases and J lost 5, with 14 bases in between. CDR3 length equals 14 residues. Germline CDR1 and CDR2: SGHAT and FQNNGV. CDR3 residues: CASSTHPGQDTQYF. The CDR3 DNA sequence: TGTGCCAGCAGCACACATCCGGGACAAGATACGCAGTATTTT. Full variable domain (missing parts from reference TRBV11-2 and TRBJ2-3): EAGVAQSPRYKIIEKRQSVAFWCNPISGHATLYWYQQILGQGPKLLIQFQNNGVVDDSQLPKDRFSAERLKGVDSTLKIQPAKLEDSAVYLCASSTHPGQDTQYFGPGTRLTVL.

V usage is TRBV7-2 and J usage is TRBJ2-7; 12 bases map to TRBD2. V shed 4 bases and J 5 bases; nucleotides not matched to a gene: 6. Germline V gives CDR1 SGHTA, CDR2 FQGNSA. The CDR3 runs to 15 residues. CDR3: CASSSPTSGSHEQYF. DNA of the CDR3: TGTGCCAGCAGCTCGCCGACTAGCGGGAGCCACGAGCAGTACTTC.

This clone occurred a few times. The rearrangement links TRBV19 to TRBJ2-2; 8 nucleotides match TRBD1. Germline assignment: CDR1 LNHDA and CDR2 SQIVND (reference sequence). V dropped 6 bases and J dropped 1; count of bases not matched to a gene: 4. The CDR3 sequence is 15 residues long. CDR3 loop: CASSDRGMNTGELFF. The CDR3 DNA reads TGTGCCAGTAGCGACAGGGGAATGAACACCGGGGAGCTGTTTTTT.